Sequencing of this TCR beta chain was carried out in a study of post-analysis software for immune sequencing data. Study at large: Patients had relapsing-remitting, secondary progressive or progressive-relapsing multiple sclerosis; some lacked subtype. Study-level findings and limits: Batch-matched samples strongly co-clustered by F measure. Higher frequency in patients than in controls was seen for five TRBV segments, with TRBV5-6, TRBV5-1 and TRBV20-1 among them. Compared with controls, patients showed significantly lower normalized Chao1 diversity.

Incorporated into the TCR beta cDNA libraries were unique molecular identifiers, which served to reduce PCR and sequencing biases. Between roughly 0.95 and 10 million T cells gave rise to 500,000 to 600,000 cDNA molecules. TCRdb used MiXCR to reprocess the PCR reads, holding one entry per CDR3 protein. The top ten clones hold 13% of a sample with hundreds of thousands of distinct CDR3 sequences, roughly 36% of them seen once. The germline V gene has CDR1 MNHEY and CDR2 SMNVEV (reference sequence). The CDR3 covers 15 residues. Trimming left V 5 bases short and J 5 bases short, with 19 bases between. As to this clonotype: As yet, its antigen is unknown.

This sequence was found in a girl aged 10-17 years with multiple sclerosis. This sequence joins TRBV27 and TRBJ2-7; weak D call: TRBD1 (5 bases). The sample was blood. The CDR3 here is CASSPFLGDRDEQYF. The CDR3 nucleotides are TGTGCCAGCAGTCCTTTTCTAGGGGATAGAGACGAGCAGTACTTC.